Below are 20 T cell receptor beta chains sequenced from a single sample in a study of blood T cell repertoires in COVID-19. Sequenced by immunoSEQ multiplex PCR; TCRdb stores in-frame clones only, minus some. Here the sample spans over 250,000 clones, about 80% being singletons. Sequences were obtained from PBMCs or T cells enriched from blood (not recorded which). Receptor source: a man younger than 45 with acute COVID-19.

The gene calls are TRBV6-5 and TRBJ2-2; 8 bases agree with TRBD1. Trimming took 6 bases from V and 6 from J; bases not matched to a gene: 9. There are 15 residues in the CDR3. Germline V CDR1 and CDR2: MNHEY, SVGAGI. CDR3 nucleotide sequence: TGTGCCAGCAGACCAGCGGACAGGGTTTCCGGGGAGCTGTTTTTT. Residues: CASRPADRVSGELFF.

The chain joins TRBV13 to TRBJ1-6; 8 positions match TRBD1. CDR3 length equals 15 residues. Trimming at V came to 4 bases and at J to 14 bases, leaving 13 bases not matched to a gene. Germline assignment: CDR1 PRHDT and CDR2 FYEKMQ (reference sequence). In DNA form, the CDR3 reads TGTGCCAGCAGCTGGGGACAGGTGGCCGGCGGGACCCTCCACTTT. Protein product: CASSWGQVAGGTLHF.

This rearrangement joins TRBV12-3 or TRBV12-4 to TRBJ1-1; no firm D call. V dropped 4 bases and J dropped 7 bases, with 13 bases sitting between them. The CDR3 consists of 13 residues. The CDR3 sequence is CASSSAYKIEAFF. CDR3 in DNA: TGTGCCAGCAGTTCCGCTTACAAAATTGAAGCTTTCTTT.

This chain uses TRBV6-1 with TRBJ1-2; D perhaps matches TRBD1 (5 bases). Germline CDR1 reads MNHNS; CDR2 reads SASEGT. The CDR3 loop spans 12 amino acids. Trimming removed 3 bases from V and 5 bases from J, with 7 bases in between. CDR3 in amino acids: CASSDRVYGYTF. DNA for the CDR3: TGTGCCAGCAGTGACAGGGTATATGGCTACACCTTC.

The V call is TRBV5-6, the J call TRBJ1-5, with D tentatively TRBD1 (6 bases). Trimming shortened V by 4 bases and J by 2 bases, and 16 bases separated the two germline ends. Germline V gene data show CDR1 as SGHDT and CDR2 as YYEEEE. The CDR3 extends over 16 amino acids. CDR3: CASSGRGGERNQPQHF. CDR3 DNA sequence: TGTGCCAGCAGCGGCAGGGGAGGGGAACGCAATCAGCCCCAGCATTTT.

As regards this clone: At one end the junction does not follow the germline gene, possibly because of a read error. This rearrangement joins TRBV5-1 to TRBJ2-3, with TRBD2 matching over 12 bases. The CDR3 covers 18 residues. CDR1 is SGHRS and CDR2 is YFSETQ in the germline V gene. The CDR3 coding sequence is TGTGCCAGCAGCACCGGGACTAGCGGGCCGAAGAGCACAGATACGCAGTATTTT. This encodes CASSTGTSGPKSTDTQYF.

The J gene is TRBJ1-5, the V gene TRBV19, with 9 bases aligning to TRBD1. CDR1 LNHDA and CDR2 SQIVND come from the germline V gene (reference sequence). This CDR3 has 15 amino acids. V gave up 10 bases and J gave up 5 bases; unmatched junction bases: 12. CDR3 nucleotides: TGTGCCATTGGGACAGGGAAGATTCACGATCAGCCCCAGCATTTT. Translated, it gives CAIGTGKIHDQPQHF.

In nucleotides, the CDR3 is TGTGCCAGCAGCTTAGAATGGGGTTTGGGAGGGCAGTTCTTC. It translates to CASSLEWGLGGQFF. The chain employs TRBV7-2 and TRBJ2-1, with D perhaps TRBD2 (6 bases). There are 14 residues in the CDR3. Trimming left V 1 base short and J 12 bases short, with 16 bases between. From germline, CDR1 is SGHTA and CDR2 FQGNSA.

CDR3 nucleotide sequence: TGTGCCAGCAGCTTTTTAGGGGTTACTAGCGGGAGGGCCGGCGGGGAGCTGTTTTTT. Translated, it gives CASSFLGVTSGRAGGELFF. V usage is TRBV7-2 and J usage is TRBJ2-2; 13 nucleotides match TRBD2. The germline V gene encodes CDR1 SGHTA and CDR2 FQGNSA. This CDR3 comprises 19 residues. V gave up 3 bases and J gave up 7 bases; unmatched junction bases: 14. The entire variable domain, with the rest obtained from reference TRBV7-2 and TRBJ2-2, is as follows: GAGVSQSPSNKVTEKGKDVELRCDPISGHTALYWYRQSLGQGLEFLIYFQGNSAPDKSGLPSDRFSAERTGGSVSTLTIQRTQQEDSAVYLCASSFLGVTSGRAGGELFFGEGSRLTVL.

The genes are TRBV7-7 and TRBJ1-2; D unresolved. Germline V gene data show CDR1 as SSHAT and CDR2 as FNYEAQ (reference sequence). This CDR3 spans 11 amino acids. V was trimmed by 11 bases and J by 4 bases, leaving 11 bases between them. CDR3 bases: TGTGCCTTAGGCGGGATCTATGGCTACACCTTC. As protein: CALGGIYGYTF.

The chain links TRBV5-5 to TRBJ1-1, with D possibly TRBD1 on 6 matching bases. Germline CDR1 and CDR2: SGHKS and YYEKEE (reference sequence). The V and J ends lost 0 bases and 1 base respectively, with 16 bases between them. The CDR3 contains 17 residues. The CDR3 reads CASSLVGRGSQNTEAFF. The CDR3 bases are TGTGCCAGCAGCTTGGTGGGGAGGGGGTCACAGAACACTGAAGCTTTCTTT.

This rearrangement joins TRBV3-1 (or the pseudogene TRBV3-2) to TRBJ1-2; D is perhaps TRBD1 (6 bases). This CDR3 is 12 amino acids long. V was shortened by 2 bases and J by 7 bases, with 8 bases between the two germline ends. Germline CDR1 LGHDT, CDR2 YNNKEL (reference sequence). The CDR3 loop reads CASSQNRVGYTF. CDR3 coding DNA: TGTGCCAGCAGCCAAAACAGGGTTGGCTACACCTTC.

The chain joins TRBV7-2 to TRBJ2-3, with TRBD2 matching over 8 bases. Germline V lookup: CDR1 SGHTA, CDR2 FQGNSA. The CDR3 loop spans 14 amino acids. The V gene end was trimmed by 6 bases and the J gene end by 6 bases; junction bases not matched to a gene: 8. This CDR3 reads CASSSRAGADTQYF. For the CDR3, the DNA is TGTGCCAGCAGTTCCCGAGCGGGAGCTGATACGCAGTATTTT.

V and J are TRBV10-3 and TRBJ1-3; D is unclear. The CDR3 is 13 residues long. The V gene lost 8 bases and the J gene lost 0 bases, with 8 bases spanning the gap. Germline CDR1 ENHRY, CDR2 SYGVKD. The CDR3 nucleotides are TGTGCCATCGGGAGGAACTCTGGAAACACCATATATTTT. It yields the protein CAIGRNSGNTIYF.

The chain carries TRBV27 and TRBJ1-3, with 10 bases aligning to TRBD1. V lost 3 bases to trimming and J lost 3 bases; unmatched junction nucleotides: 5. The CDR3 is 16 amino acids. Germline assignment: CDR1 MNHEY and CDR2 SMNVEV (reference sequence). CDR3 bases: TGTGCCAGCAGTTTGTCGGGACAGGGGATTGGAAACACCATATATTTT. Translated: CASSLSGQGIGNTIYF.

The chain joins TRBV7-2 to TRBJ2-7; a weak D match, TRBD2 (6 bases). The CDR3 runs 12 residues. V gave up 1 base and J gave up 6 bases, with 7 bases separating them. In germline, CDR1 is SGHTA, CDR2 FQGNSA. CDR3 in amino acids: CASSLVGLEQYV. The CDR3 bases are TGTGCCAGCAGCTTAGTGGGACTCGAGCAGTACGTC.

V gene TRBV7-2 combines with J gene TRBJ2-3; a possible D gene is TRBD1 (5 bases). V lost 3 bases to trimming and J lost 1 base, with 11 bases between them. Germline values: CDR1 SGHTA, CDR2 FQGNSA. The CDR3 extends over 15 amino acids. CDR3 nucleotide sequence: TGTGCCAGCAGCTTGGTTTTGACAGGCACAGATACGCAGTATTTT. It encodes CASSLVLTGTDTQYF.

The V and J genes are TRBV6-5 and TRBJ1-2; 8 positions match TRBD1. V trimming: 5 bases; J trimming: 6 bases; junction bases outside the gene matches: 8. This CDR3 region has 14 residues. Germline CDR1 is MNHEY and CDR2 is SVGAGI. The CDR3 here is CASSLTGDGNGYTF. CDR3 sequence (DNA): TGTGCCAGCAGTCTGACAGGGGACGGGAATGGCTACACCTTC.

The chain joins TRBV28 to TRBJ1-6; TRBD1 matches at 8 bases. The CDR3 has 14 residues. The ends lost 6 bases at V and 9 bases at J; junction bases unmatched: 7. The V gene's germline CDR1 is MDHEN and CDR2 SYDVKM. The CDR3 loop is CASSYRGKSSPLHF. CDR3 DNA sequence: TGTGCCAGCAGCTACAGGGGGAAGTCTTCACCCCTCCACTTT. Together with reference TRBV28 and TRBJ1-6, the CDR3 gives the full variable domain: DVKVTQSSRYLVKRTGEKVFLECVQDMDHENMFWYRQDPGLGLRLIYFSYDVKMKEKGDIPEGYSVSREKKERFSLILESASTNQTSMYLCASSYRGKSSPLHFGNGTRLTVT.

This clone appeared once. The gene calls are TRBV6-5 and TRBJ2-1, with 9 bases lining up with TRBD1. From germline, CDR1 is MNHEY and CDR2 SVGAGI. This CDR3 is built from 15 residues. The V segment lost 5 bases and the J segment 7 bases; nucleotides outside the gene matches: 9. CDR3 in amino acids: CASSTGTGWANEQFF. CDR3 coding DNA: TGTGCCAGCAGTACCGGGACAGGGTGGGCGAATGAGCAGTTCTTC.